This T cell receptor beta chain was documented in a study of T cell responses to AZD1222 COVID-19 vaccine. Points from the study as a whole: CD4 TCRs linked to vaccination spanned spike, dominating at 160-218 and 743-854. After the peak T cell response, and only then, were repertoires sampled.

About this clone itself: The antigen is unknown.

Method: immunoSEQ multiplex PCR; TCRdb's copy keeps in-frame clones and lacks some. The data hold 90,000 to 120,000 clones, with roughly 90% observed a single time. The sequenced sample was peripheral blood, obtained on day 0 of AZD1222 vaccination. The TCR comes from an adult in good health.

The CDR3 loop reads CASLRDDSYEQYF. As DNA, the CDR3 is TGTGCCAGCTTGCGGGACGACTCCTACGAGCAGTACTTC. V usage is TRBV18 and J usage is TRBJ2-7, with D possibly TRBD2 on 6 matching bases. The CDR3 extends over 13 amino acids. Germline V gene data show CDR1 as KGHSH and CDR2 as LQKENI. V shed 7 bases and J shed 0 bases, with 10 bases lying between them.